The present TCR beta chain was sequenced within a study of blood T cell repertoires in COVID-19. Study details: Samples taken during acute and convalescent COVID-19 were collected in the United States, Italy and Spain. PBMCs, B-cell-depleted T cells, or T cells provided the cDNA or gDNA that made up the material.

Per the study methods: Estimation of nucleated cell counts was performed using reference gene primer amplification. The repertoire was sequenced with immunoSEQ multiplex PCR; TCRdb's copy has only in-frame clones and lacks some. V and J calls and clone size come straight from that table; D and trimming were deduced from the DNA. This table has under 300,000 clones, about nine tenths appearing once. The V end was cut by 0 bases, the J end by 0 bases, with 17 bases between. Germline assignment: CDR1 LGHDT and CDR2 YNNKEL (reference sequence). CDR3 length: 18 amino acids. The TCR was taken from a woman in her 30s with acute COVID-19. Sequenced material: PBMCs or T cells enriched from blood (not recorded which). The chain joins TRBV3-1 (or the pseudogene TRBV3-2) to TRBJ2-5; weak D call: TRBD1 (5 bases). The DNA of the CDR3 is TGTGCCAGCAGCCAAGATAGCTGGCGACAGTCCCACCAAGAGACCCAGTACTTC. Amino acid sequence: CASSQDSWRQSHQETQYF.